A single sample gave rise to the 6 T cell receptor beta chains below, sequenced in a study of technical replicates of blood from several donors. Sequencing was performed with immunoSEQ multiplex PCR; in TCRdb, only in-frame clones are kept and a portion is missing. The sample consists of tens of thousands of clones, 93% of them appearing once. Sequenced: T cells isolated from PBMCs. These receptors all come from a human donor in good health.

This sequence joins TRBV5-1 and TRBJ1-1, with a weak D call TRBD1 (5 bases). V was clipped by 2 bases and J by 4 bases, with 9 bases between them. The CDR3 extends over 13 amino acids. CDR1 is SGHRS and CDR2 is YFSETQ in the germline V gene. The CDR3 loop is CASSFGHRTEAFF. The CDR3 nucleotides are TGCGCCAGCAGCTTCGGACACCGCACTGAAGCTTTCTTT.

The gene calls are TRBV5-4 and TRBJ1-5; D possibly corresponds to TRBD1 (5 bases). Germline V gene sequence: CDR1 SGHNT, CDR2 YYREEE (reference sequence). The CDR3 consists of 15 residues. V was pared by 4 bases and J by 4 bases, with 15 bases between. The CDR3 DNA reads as TGTGCCAGCAGCCTCCGCGGGACTTCTAATCAGCCCCAGCATTTT. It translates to CASSLRGTSNQPQHF.

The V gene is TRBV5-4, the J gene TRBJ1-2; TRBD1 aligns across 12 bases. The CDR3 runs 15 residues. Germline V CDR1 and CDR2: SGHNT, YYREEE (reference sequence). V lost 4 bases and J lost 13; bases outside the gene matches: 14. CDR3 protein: CASSPTTGTGGVGTF. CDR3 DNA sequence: TGTGCCAGCAGCCCAACGACCGGGACAGGGGGCGTAGGCACCTTC.

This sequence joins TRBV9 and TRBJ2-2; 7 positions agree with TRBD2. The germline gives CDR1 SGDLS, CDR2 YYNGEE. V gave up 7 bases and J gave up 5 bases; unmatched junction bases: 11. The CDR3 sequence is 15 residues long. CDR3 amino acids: CASSGRASETGELFF. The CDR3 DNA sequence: TGTGCCAGCTCGGGGAGGGCTTCGGAAACCGGGGAGCTGTTTTTT. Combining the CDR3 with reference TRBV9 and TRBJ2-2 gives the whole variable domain DSGVTQTPKHLITATGQRVTLRCSPRSGDLSVYWYQQSLDQGLQFLIQYYNGEERAKGNILERFSAQQFPDLHSELNLSSLELGDSALYFCASSGRASETGELFFGEGSRLTVL.

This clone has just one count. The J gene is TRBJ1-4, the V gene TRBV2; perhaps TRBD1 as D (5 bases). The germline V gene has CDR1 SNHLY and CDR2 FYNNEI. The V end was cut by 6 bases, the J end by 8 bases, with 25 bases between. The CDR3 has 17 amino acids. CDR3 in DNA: TGTGCCAGCAGAAAAGATAGCGGGACTATCAGGTCCGAAAAACTGTTTTTT. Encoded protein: CASRKDSGTIRSEKLFF.

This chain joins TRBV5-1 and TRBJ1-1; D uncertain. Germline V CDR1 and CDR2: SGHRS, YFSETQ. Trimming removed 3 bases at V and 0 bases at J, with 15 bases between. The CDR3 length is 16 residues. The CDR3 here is CASSSGLNLMNTEAFF. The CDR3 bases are TGCGCCAGCAGCTCAGGACTCAATCTAATGAACACTGAAGCTTTCTTT.